The rows below give T cell receptor beta chains drawn from one sample of a study of spatial heterogeneity in lung cancer. TCRdb re-derived calls from the 5' RACE reads in MiXCR, one entry per CDR3 protein. This table has 35,000 to 45,000 distinct CDR3 sequences, 5.2% appearing once. Specimen: PBMCs, collected at surgery. The receptors come from a female donor with early-stage non-small cell lung cancer. Both conserved end residues are part of each CDR3. The D gene is left open where the match is weak. Size tells how often a clone was seen (once, few, many) or the class of an expanded clone, and some rows leave it out.

J: TRBJ1-6
size: .
D: .
V: TRBV2
DNA: TGTGCCAGCAGTCCGGATCGGTACAATTCACCCCTCCACTTT
CDR3: CASSPDRYNSPLHF

J: TRBJ1-1
size: many
D: .
V: TRBV7-9
DNA: TGTGCCAGCAGCTTCCGCGTCGGGACATTGAACACTGAAGCTTTCTTT
CDR3: CASSFRVGTLNTEAFF

J: TRBJ1-5
size: few
D: TRBD1
V: TRBV28
DNA: TGTGCCAGCAGTTTATCGGACAGGCTGTCGCCCCAGCATTTT
CDR3: CASSLSDRLSPQHF

J: TRBJ2-1
size: many
D: .
V: TRBV7-3
DNA: TGTGCCAGCAGCTTAACCCCGGGGGCTGCGTACAATGAGCAGTTCTTC
CDR3: CASSLTPGAAYNEQFF

J: TRBJ1-1
size: few
D: .
V: TRBV29-1
DNA: TGCAGCGTACAACCCCGACAGTCCGCGACTGAAGCTTTCTTT
CDR3: CSVQPRQSATEAFF

J: TRBJ2-4
size: many
D: .
V: TRBV28
DNA: TGTGCCTCGACTTCATTCCGGGTCGGGGACCTAAACATTCAGTACTTC
CDR3: CASTSFRVGDLNIQYF

J: TRBJ1-2
size: few
D: .
V: TRBV15
DNA: TGTGCCACCAGCAGAGCTTCAGGGGACTTATACTATGGCTACACCTTC
CDR3: CATSRASGDLYYGYTF

J: TRBJ1-1
size: many
D: TRBD1
V: TRBV5-6
DNA: TGTGCCAGCACCGCCCAGGGACAGCTGAACACTGAAGCTTTCTTT
CDR3: CASTAQGQLNTEAFF

J: TRBJ1-1
size: many
D: .
V: TRBV11-2
DNA: TGTGCCAGCAGCCCTTTTGGGGCTGGACGGAGGAACACTGAAGCTTTCTTT
CDR3: CASSPFGAGRRNTEAFF

J: TRBJ1-1
size: many
D: TRBD1
V: TRBV11-1
DNA: TGTGCCAGCAGCCCGAGGGGGCGCGACACTGAAGCTTTCTTT
CDR3: CASSPRGRDTEAFF

J: TRBJ2-3
size: many
D: .
V: TRBV11-2
DNA: TGTGCCAGCAGCCCAGGTATCAGCACAGATACGCAGTATTTT
CDR3: CASSPGISTDTQYF

J: TRBJ1-5
size: many
D: .
V: TRBV11-2
DNA: TGTGCCAGCAGCTTAGGGACGGATCAGCCCCAGCATTTT
CDR3: CASSLGTDQPQHF

J: TRBJ2-5
size: many
D: TRBD1
V: TRBV11-2
DNA: TGTGCCAGCAGCCCCCGGACAGGGAGTATCGAGACCCAGTACTTC
CDR3: CASSPRTGSIETQYF

J: TRBJ2-1
size: medium-sized
D: .
V: TRBV20-1
DNA: TGCAGTGCTAGAGATCAGGCGGGCTCGTACAATGAGCAGTTCTTC
CDR3: CSARDQAGSYNEQFF

J: TRBJ2-5
size: many
D: .
V: TRBV28
DNA: TGTGCCAGCAGTTTAAGGCTGACGGAGCAAGAGACCCAGTACTTC
CDR3: CASSLRLTEQETQYF

J: TRBJ1-5
size: many
D: .
V: TRBV3-1
DNA: TGTGCCAGCAGCCAACAGGGAAGCAATCAGCCCCAGCATTTT
CDR3: CASSQQGSNQPQHF

J: TRBJ2-5
size: few
D: TRBD2
V: TRBV15
DNA: TGTGCCACCAGCAGAGATCCTGCGGGGGGCGTTCTGGAGACCCAGTACTTC
CDR3: CATSRDPAGGVLETQYF

J: TRBJ1-6
size: many
D: TRBD1
V: TRBV6-1
DNA: TGTGCCAGCAGCACACGGACAGGGTCGGGTTCACCCCTCCACTTT
CDR3: CASSTRTGSGSPLHF

J: TRBJ2-2
size: many
D: .
V: TRBV14
DNA: TGTGCCAGCAGCCGACGCGGGGTATCCGGGGAGCTGTTTTTT
CDR3: CASSRRGVSGELFF

J: TRBJ1-2
size: few
D: TRBD1
V: TRBV12-3/TRBV12-4
DNA: TGTGCCAGCAGTTTCGGACAGGTGGGCTCCACCTTC
CDR3: CASSFGQVGSTF

J: TRBJ1-6
size: few
D: .
V: TRBV30
DNA: TGTGCCTGGAGTGCCCCTGGGGATTCACCCCTCCACTTT
CDR3: CAWSAPGDSPLHF

J: TRBJ2-5
size: .
D: TRBD2
V: TRBV6-6
DNA: TGTGCCAGCAGTTACTCTTTGACTAGCGGGGACCAAGAGACCCAGTACTTC
CDR3: CASSYSLTSGDQETQYF

J: TRBJ1-6
size: .
D: .
V: TRBV20-1
DNA: TGCAGTGCCCTGGACCGACTGGAGAGCTCCTATAATTCACCCCTCCACTTT
CDR3: CSALDRLESSYNSPLHF

J: TRBJ1-1
size: many
D: .
V: TRBV7-6
DNA: TGTGCCAGCAGCCGAGGAATGAACACTGAAGCTTTCTTT
CDR3: CASSRGMNTEAFF

J: TRBJ2-5
size: once
D: .
V: TRBV5-6
DNA: TGTGCCAGCAGGGGGGCTAGCGGAGGGCCTGGAGAGACCCAGTACTTC
CDR3: CASRGASGGPGETQYF

J: TRBJ1-4
size: few
D: .
V: TRBV7-8
DNA: TGTGCCAGCAGCCCGACAAGATCCGGGCGTAGCGAAAAACTGTTTTTT
CDR3: CASSPTRSGRSEKLFF

J: TRBJ2-3
size: few
D: TRBD2
V: TRBV20-1
DNA: TGCAGTGCTAGAGGGCTAGCGGGGAAAAAAGATACGCAGTATTTT
CDR3: CSARGLAGKKDTQYF

J: TRBJ1-6
size: many
D: TRBD1
V: TRBV5-4
DNA: TGTGCCAGCAGGACAGGGGTGTATAATTCACCCCTCCACTTT
CDR3: CASRTGVYNSPLHF

J: TRBJ2-3
size: many
D: TRBD2
V: TRBV9
DNA: TGTGCCAGCAGCGTAGGAAGTAGCGGGGGGCTGCCCACAGATACGCAGTATTTT
CDR3: CASSVGSSGGLPTDTQYF

J: TRBJ2-5
size: many
D: .
V: TRBV5-1
DNA: TGCGCCAGCAGCTCACCGGGGGCGCCTAAAGAGACCCAGTACTTC
CDR3: CASSSPGAPKETQYF

J: TRBJ1-3
size: many
D: .
V: TRBV29-1
DNA: TGCAGCGTTCGTCGCCAGGGGGGAAACACCATATATTTT
CDR3: CSVRRQGGNTIYF

J: TRBJ1-2
size: once
D: .
V: TRBV9
DNA: TGTGCCAGCAGCGCTAACCTCCTAGGCTATGGCTACACCTTC
CDR3: CASSANLLGYGYTF

J: TRBJ2-3
size: many
D: .
V: TRBV10-3
DNA: TGTGCCTCCGCGACAGAGACAGATACGCAGTATTTT
CDR3: CASATETDTQYF

J: TRBJ1-3
size: many
D: TRBD1
V: TRBV7-9
DNA: TGTGCCAGCAGCTCCTTACCGGGACAGGGCCGAAACACCATATATTTT
CDR3: CASSSLPGQGRNTIYF

J: TRBJ1-2
size: many
D: TRBD1
V: TRBV30
DNA: TGTGCCTGGATCAAGGACAGGGTCTATGGCTACACCTTC
CDR3: CAWIKDRVYGYTF

J: TRBJ2-2
size: many
D: .
V: TRBV20-1
DNA: TGCAGTGCTAGACGGGGGTCCGGGTTAGCGAGCGGGGAGCTGTTTTTT
CDR3: CSARRGSGLASGELFF

J: TRBJ2-7
size: .
D: TRBD1
V: TRBV27
DNA: TGTGCCAGCACCCTCCGGGGACAGGGGGGCTACGAGCAGTACTTC
CDR3: CASTLRGQGGYEQYF